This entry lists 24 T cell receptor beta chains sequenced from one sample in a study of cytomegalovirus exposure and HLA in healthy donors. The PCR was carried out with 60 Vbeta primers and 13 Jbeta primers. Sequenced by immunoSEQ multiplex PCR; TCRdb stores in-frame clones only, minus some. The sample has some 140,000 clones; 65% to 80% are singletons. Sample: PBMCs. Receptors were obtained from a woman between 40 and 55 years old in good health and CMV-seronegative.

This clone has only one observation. This CDR3 reads CASSMTAGPYEQYF. The CDR3 DNA reads TGTGCCAGTAGTATGACGGCGGGACCCTACGAGCAGTACTTC. The chain combines TRBV19 with TRBJ2-7, with a tentative D call TRBD2 (6 bases). CDR1 is LNHDA and CDR2 is SQIVND in the germline V gene (reference sequence). This CDR3 has 14 amino acids. The V end lost 3 bases, the J end lost 2 bases, and 11 bases lay between the germline ends.

The CDR3 sequence is CASGQTGRVTQYF. In DNA, the CDR3 is TGTGCCAGCGGCCAAACAGGGAGGGTGACCCAGTACTTC. The chain recombines TRBV5-4 with TRBJ2-5; maybe TRBD2 (7 bases). V was trimmed by 7 bases and J by 7 bases, leaving 17 bases between them. The germline V gene encodes CDR1 SGHNT and CDR2 YYREEE (reference sequence). This CDR3 region has 13 residues.

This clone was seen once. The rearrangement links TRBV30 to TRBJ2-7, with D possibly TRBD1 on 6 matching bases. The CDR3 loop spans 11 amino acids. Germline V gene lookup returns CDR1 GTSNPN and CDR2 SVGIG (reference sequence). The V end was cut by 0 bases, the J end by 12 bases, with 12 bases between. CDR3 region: CAWSVLRTVYF. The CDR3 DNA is TGTGCCTGGAGTGTACTCCGGACAGTGTACTTC.

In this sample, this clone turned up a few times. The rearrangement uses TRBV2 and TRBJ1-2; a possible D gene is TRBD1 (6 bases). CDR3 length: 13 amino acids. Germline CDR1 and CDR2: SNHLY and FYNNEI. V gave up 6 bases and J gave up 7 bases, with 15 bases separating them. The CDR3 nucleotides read TGTGCCAGCAGGGTCTTGGGGGCGCGTGGCTACACCTTC. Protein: CASRVLGARGYTF.

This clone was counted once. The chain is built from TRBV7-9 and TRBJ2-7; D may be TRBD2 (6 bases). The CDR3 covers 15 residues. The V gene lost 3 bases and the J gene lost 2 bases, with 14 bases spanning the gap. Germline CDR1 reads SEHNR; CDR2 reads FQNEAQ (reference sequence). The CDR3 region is CASSFLSGSTYEQYF. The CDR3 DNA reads TGTGCCAGCAGCTTCCTGAGCGGGTCGACCTACGAGCAGTACTTC.

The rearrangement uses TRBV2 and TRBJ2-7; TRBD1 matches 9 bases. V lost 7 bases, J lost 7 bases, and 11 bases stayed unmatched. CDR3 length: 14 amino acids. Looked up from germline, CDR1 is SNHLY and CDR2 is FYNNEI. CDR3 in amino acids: CASTLGTGRWEQYF. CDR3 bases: TGTGCCAGCACCCTCGGGACAGGGAGGTGGGAGCAGTACTTC.

The CDR3 sequence: CAISRDSNTGELFF. The CDR3 nucleotides are TGTGCCATCAGCCGGGACAGCAACACCGGGGAGCTGTTTTTT. The chain employs TRBV10-3 and TRBJ2-2; 7 positions agree with TRBD1. The CDR3 is 14 amino acids. The germline CDR1 and CDR2 sequences are ENHRY and SYGVKD. J was trimmed by 2 bases and V by 6 bases; bases with no gene match: 3.

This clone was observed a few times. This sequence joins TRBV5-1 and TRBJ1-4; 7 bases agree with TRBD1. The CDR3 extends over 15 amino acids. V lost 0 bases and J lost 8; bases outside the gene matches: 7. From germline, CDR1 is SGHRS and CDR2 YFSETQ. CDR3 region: CASSLGKQGSEKLFF. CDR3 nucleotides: TGCGCCAGCAGCTTGGGCAAACAGGGGAGCGAAAAACTGTTTTTT. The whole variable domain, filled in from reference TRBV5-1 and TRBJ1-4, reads KAGVTQTPRYLIKTRGQQVTLSCSPISGHRSVSWYQQTPGQGLQFLFEYFSETQRNKGNFPGRFSGRQFSNSRSEMNVSTLELGDSALYLCASSLGKQGSEKLFFGSGTQLSVL.

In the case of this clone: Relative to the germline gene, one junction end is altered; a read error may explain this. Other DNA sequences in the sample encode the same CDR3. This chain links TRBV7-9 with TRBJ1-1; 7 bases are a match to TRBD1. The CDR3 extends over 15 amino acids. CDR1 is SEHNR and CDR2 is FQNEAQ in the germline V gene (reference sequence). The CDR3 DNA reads TGTGCCAGCAGCGCTCCCGGGACAGCGAACACTGAGGCTTTCTTT. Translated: CASSAPGTANTEAFF. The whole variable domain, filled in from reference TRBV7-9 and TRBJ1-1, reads DTGVSQNPRHKITKRGQNVTFRCDPISEHNRLYWYRQTLGQGPEFLTYFQNEAQLEKSRLLSDRFSAERPKGSFSTLEIQRTEQGDSAMYLCASSAPGTANTEAFFGQGTRLTVV.

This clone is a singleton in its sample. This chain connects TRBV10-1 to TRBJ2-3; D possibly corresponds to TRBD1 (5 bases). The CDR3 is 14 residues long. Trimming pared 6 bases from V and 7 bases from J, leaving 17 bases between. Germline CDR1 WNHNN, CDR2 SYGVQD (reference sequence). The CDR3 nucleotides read TGCGCCAGCAGCCCCGACGACAGCTCATATACGCAGTATTTT. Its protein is CASSPDDSSYTQYF.

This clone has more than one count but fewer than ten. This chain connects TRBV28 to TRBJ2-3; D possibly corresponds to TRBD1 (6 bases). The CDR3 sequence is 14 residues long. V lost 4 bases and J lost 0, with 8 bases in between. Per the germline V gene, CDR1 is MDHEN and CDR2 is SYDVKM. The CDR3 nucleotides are TGTGCCAGCAGTTCTGGACAGAGCACAGATACGCAGTATTTT. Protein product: CASSSGQSTDTQYF.

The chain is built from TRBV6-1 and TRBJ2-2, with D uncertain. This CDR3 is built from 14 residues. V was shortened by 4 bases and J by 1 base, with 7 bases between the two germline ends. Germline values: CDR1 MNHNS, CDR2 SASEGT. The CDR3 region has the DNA TGTGCCAGCAGTGGACTTTTGAACACCGGGGAGCTGTTTTTT. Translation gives CASSGLLNTGELFF.

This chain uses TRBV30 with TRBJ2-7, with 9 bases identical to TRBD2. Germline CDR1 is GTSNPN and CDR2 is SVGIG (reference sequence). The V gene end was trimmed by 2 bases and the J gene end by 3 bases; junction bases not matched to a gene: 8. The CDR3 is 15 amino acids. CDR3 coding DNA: TGTGCCTGGAGTCGCGTACTAGCGGGCCACTACGAGCAGTACTTC. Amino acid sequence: CAWSRVLAGHYEQYF.

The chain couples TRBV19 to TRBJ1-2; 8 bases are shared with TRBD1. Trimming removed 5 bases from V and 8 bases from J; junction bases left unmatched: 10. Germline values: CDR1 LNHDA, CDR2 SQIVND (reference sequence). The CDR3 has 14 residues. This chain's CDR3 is CASSSDRGGSGYTF. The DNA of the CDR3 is TGTGCCAGTAGTTCTGACAGGGGAGGCAGCGGCTACACCTTC.

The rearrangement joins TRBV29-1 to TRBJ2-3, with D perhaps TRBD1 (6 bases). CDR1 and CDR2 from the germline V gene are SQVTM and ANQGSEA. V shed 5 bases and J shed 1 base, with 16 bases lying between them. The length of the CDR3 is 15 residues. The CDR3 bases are TGCAGCGTTTACCAGGCAGGGGATCGCACAGATACGCAGTATTTT. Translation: CSVYQAGDRTDTQYF.

CDR3 in DNA: TGTGCCACCAGCAGAGATCCCGGGGACAGGCGACGGCGGAACTATGGCTACACCTTC. It encodes CATSRDPGDRRRRNYGYTF. The chain has TRBV15 and TRBJ1-2, with 8 bases that match TRBD1. Germline CDR1 is LNHNV and CDR2 is YYDKDF (reference sequence). V lost 0 bases, J lost 2 bases, and 14 bases stayed unmatched. The CDR3 is made up of 19 amino acids.

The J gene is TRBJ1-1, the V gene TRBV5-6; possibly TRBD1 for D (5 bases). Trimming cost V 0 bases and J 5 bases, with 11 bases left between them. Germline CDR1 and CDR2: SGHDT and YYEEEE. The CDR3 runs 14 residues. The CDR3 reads CASSLAGGRTEAFF. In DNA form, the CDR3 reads TGTGCCAGCAGCTTGGCCGGGGGACGGACTGAAGCTTTCTTT.

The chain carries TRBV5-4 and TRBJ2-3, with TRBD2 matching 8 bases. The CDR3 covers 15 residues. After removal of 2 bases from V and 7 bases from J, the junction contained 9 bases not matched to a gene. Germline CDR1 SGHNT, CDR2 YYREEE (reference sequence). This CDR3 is CASSFLSGRGNTQYF. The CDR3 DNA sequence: TGTGCCAGCAGCTTTCTGTCCGGGAGGGGAAATACGCAGTATTTT.

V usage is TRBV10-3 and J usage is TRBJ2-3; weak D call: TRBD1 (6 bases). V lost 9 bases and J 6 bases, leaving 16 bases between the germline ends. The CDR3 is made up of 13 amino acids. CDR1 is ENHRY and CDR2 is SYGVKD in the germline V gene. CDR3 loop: CAMAYRVRDTQYF. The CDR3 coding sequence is TGTGCCATGGCTTACAGGGTGAGGGATACGCAGTATTTT.

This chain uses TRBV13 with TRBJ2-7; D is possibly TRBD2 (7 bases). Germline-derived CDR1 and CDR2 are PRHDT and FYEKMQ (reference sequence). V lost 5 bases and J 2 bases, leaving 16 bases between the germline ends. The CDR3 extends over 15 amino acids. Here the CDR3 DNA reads TGTGCCAGCAGCCCCCTGGGGGGGGCCCCCTACGAGCAGTACTTC. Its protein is CASSPLGGAPYEQYF.

In nucleotides, the CDR3 is TGTGCCAGCAGCTTGGCGGGGAGCGACAACACCATATATTTT. It yields the protein CASSLAGSDNTIYF. V usage is TRBV7-9 and J usage is TRBJ1-3; no firm D call. The germline V gene has CDR1 SEHNR and CDR2 FQNEAQ (reference sequence). This CDR3 region has 14 residues. Trimming pared 3 bases from V and 7 bases from J, leaving 13 bases between.

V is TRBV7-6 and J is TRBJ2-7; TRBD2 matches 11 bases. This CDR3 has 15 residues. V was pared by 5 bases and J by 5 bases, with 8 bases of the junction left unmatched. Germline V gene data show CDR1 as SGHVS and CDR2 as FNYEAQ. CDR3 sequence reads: CASSLSGRAVDEQYF. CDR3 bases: TGTGCCAGCAGCCTTAGCGGGAGGGCCGTGGACGAGCAGTACTTC.

CDR3 bases: TGCGCCAGCAGCCAACCGGGACAGGGGTACGAGCAGTACTTC. Protein sequence: CASSQPGQGYEQYF. The V call is TRBV4-1, the J call TRBJ2-5; 10 bases are shared with TRBD1. The J call is doubtful: the DNA matches TRBJ2-7 better. Germline CDR1 and CDR2: MGHRA and YSYEKL. CDR3 length: 14 amino acids.

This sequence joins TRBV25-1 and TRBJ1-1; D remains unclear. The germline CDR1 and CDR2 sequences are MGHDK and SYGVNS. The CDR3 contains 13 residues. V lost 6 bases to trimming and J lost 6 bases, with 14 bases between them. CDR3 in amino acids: CASRERDWAEAFF. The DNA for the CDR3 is TGTGCCAGCAGAGAACGGGATTGGGCTGAAGCTTTCTTT.